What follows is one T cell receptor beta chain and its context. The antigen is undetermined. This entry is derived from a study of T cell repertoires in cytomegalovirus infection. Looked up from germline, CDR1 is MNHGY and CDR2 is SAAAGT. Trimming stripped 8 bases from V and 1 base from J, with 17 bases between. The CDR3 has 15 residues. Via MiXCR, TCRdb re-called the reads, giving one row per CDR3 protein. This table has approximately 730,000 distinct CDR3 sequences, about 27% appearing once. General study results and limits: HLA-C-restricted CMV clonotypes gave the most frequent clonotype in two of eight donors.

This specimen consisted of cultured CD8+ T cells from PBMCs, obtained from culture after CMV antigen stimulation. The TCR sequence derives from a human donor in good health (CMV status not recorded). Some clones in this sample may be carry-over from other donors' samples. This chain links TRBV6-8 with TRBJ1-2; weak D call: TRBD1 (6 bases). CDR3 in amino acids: CASLPGGSFNYGYTF. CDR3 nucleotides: TGTGCCAGCCTCCCGGGGGGCAGCTTTAACTATGGCTACACCTTC.